The rows below give T cell receptor beta chains drawn from one sample of a study of T cell responses to AZD1222 COVID-19 vaccine. TCRdb's table, derived via immunoSEQ multiplex PCR, lists solely in-frame clones and lacks some. The repertoire has about 99,000 clones, approximately 90% of them found once; the top ten carry 12%. The sequences come from peripheral blood, collected on day 0 of AZD1222 vaccination. The receptors originated from an adult in good health. The CDR3 runs from the conserved cysteine through the conserved F or W. A D gene is named only where the DNA matches it firmly. Size tells how often a clone was seen (once, few, many) or the class of an expanded clone, and some rows leave it out.

NA	TRBJ1-4	NA	TRBV5-1	TGCGCCAGCAGCCTAGGACAGCCTAATGAAAAACTGTTTTTT	CASSLGQPNEKLFF
NA	TRBJ2-7	NA	TRBV24-1	TGTGCCACCAGTGTGGGGCCAGGTTCCGAGCAGTACTTC	CATSVGPGSEQYF
NA	TRBJ1-1	TRBD1	TRBV6-6	TGTGCCAGCAAAGGCCGGGACAGGGTCGCTGAAGCTTTCTTT	CASKGRDRVAEAFF
NA	TRBJ1-2	TRBD1	TRBV2	TGTGCCAGCAATGACCGGGACAGGGACTATGGCTACACCTTC	CASNDRDRDYGYTF
NA	TRBJ1-1	NA	TRBV30	TGTGCCTGGAGGGTGGTGTCCACTGAAGCTTTCTTT	CAWRVVSTEAFF
NA	TRBJ1-1	TRBD1	TRBV29-1	TGCAGCGTTGCAAGACAGGGGGGGTTTGAAGCTTTCTTT	CSVARQGGFEAFF
NA	TRBJ2-7	TRBD1	TRBV10-3	TGTGCCATCAGGCCAGACAGGGGGGGGTTCTACGAGCAGTACTTC	CAIRPDRGGFYEQYF
once	TRBJ2-7	TRBD2	TRBV4-1	TGCGCCAGCAGCCACATAGCGGGAGGGCCCTACGAGCAGTACTTC	CASSHIAGGPYEQYF
NA	TRBJ2-4	NA	TRBV2	TGTGCCAGCAGTGAAGGCCAGGGGAACATTCAGTACTTC	CASSEGQGNIQYF
once	TRBJ1-1	NA	TRBV6-5	TGTGCCAGCAAGGATTGGGGTTTCACTGAAGCTTTCTTT	CASKDWGFTEAFF
NA	TRBJ1-4	TRBD1	TRBV30	TGTGCCTGGAGTCTCGGACAGGGTACGGCTAATGAAAAACTGTTTTTT	CAWSLGQGTANEKLFF
NA	TRBJ1-2	NA	TRBV5-5	TGTGCCAGCAGCTTGAGTCAGGGAAACTATGGCTACACCTTC	CASSLSQGNYGYTF
NA	TRBJ1-5	NA	TRBV4-1	TGCGCCAGCAGCCCCTGGGCGGGGAGCAATCAGCCCCAGCATTTT	CASSPWAGSNQPQHF
NA	TRBJ2-5	TRBD2	TRBV28	TGTGCCAGCAGTCCCCCAAGCGGGACTGGGGTAGAGACCCAGTACTTC	CASSPPSGTGVETQYF
NA	TRBJ2-1	NA	TRBV28	TGTGCCAGCAGCCACCCCCTTAACAATGAGCCGTTCTTC	CASSHPLNNEPFF
once	TRBJ1-4	TRBD1	TRBV6-5	TGTGCCAGCAGTTACTCCCGGACAGGGTTCAATGAAAAACTGTTTTTT	CASSYSRTGFNEKLFF
NA	TRBJ2-5	TRBD1	TRBV19	TGTGCCAGTAGTAAAGGGGACAGGGTCCAAGAGACCCAGTACTTC	CASSKGDRVQETQYF
NA	TRBJ1-6	NA	TRBV9	TGTGCCAGCAGCCCCCGCCGGGGGGATAATTCACCCCTCCACTTT	CASSPRRGDNSPLHF
NA	TRBJ1-4	NA	TRBV25-1	TGTGCCAGCAGTGCTTACAGCATAACTAATGAAAAACTGTTTTTT	CASSAYSITNEKLFF
NA	TRBJ2-7	NA	TRBV6-6	TGTGCCAGCAGTTACTCCCGGACATCCTACGAGCAGTACTTC	CASSYSRTSYEQYF
NA	TRBJ2-3	NA	TRBV6-2/TRBV6-3	TGTGCCAGCAGTTACGTAGGAGATACGCAGTATTTT	CASSYVGDTQYF
NA	TRBJ2-3	TRBD2	TRBV28	TGTGCCAGCAGTCGGACTAGCGAACTGACAGATACGCAGTATTTT	CASSRTSELTDTQYF
NA	TRBJ1-1	TRBD1	TRBV7-2	TGTGCCAGCAGCTACCTGGGACAGGGAACGCGGGAGGCTTTCTTT	CASSYLGQGTREAFF
few	TRBJ1-5	TRBD1	TRBV19	TGTGCCAGTAGTCCGCGGGACAGGGGGCTCAATCAGCCCCAGCATTTT	CASSPRDRGLNQPQHF
NA	TRBJ1-1	TRBD1	TRBV7-2	TGTGCCAGCAGCGTCGGGACAGGGGGCACTGAAGCTTTCTTT	CASSVGTGGTEAFF
NA	TRBJ1-1	NA	TRBV5-6	TGTGCCAGCAGCTCAAGGACAGTCGCGACTGAAGCTTTCTTT	CASSSRTVATEAFF
NA	TRBJ1-2	NA	TRBV6-1	TGTGCCAGCAGTGAACAAGGATTCTATGGCTACACCTTC	CASSEQGFYGYTF
NA	TRBJ2-3	TRBD1	TRBV5-1	TGCGCCAGCAGCTTCGGACAGGGGAGAACAGATACGCAGTATTTT	CASSFGQGRTDTQYF
NA	TRBJ1-1	NA	TRBV12-3/TRBV12-4	TGTGCCAGCAGTTTACACCCTGCGGAAGCTTTCTTT	CASSLHPAEAFF
NA	TRBJ2-5	NA	TRBV7-9	TGTGCCGGACAGAGGGGGGCTCGGCCTAAAGAGACCCAGTACTTC	CAGQRGARPKETQYF
NA	TRBJ1-1	NA	TRBV11-2	TGTGCCAGCAGACGTGACCTCCGCACTGAAGCTTTCTTT	CASRRDLRTEAFF
NA	TRBJ2-4	TRBD1	TRBV2	TGTGCCAGCACAGGACAGGGGGGTTTGAAGTGGGACTTC	CASTGQGGLKWDF
NA	TRBJ2-7	NA	TRBV6-1	TGTGCCAGCAGTGAATTGCACGTTAGCTACGAGCAGTACTTC	CASSELHVSYEQYF
NA	TRBJ2-2	TRBD1	TRBV19	TGTGCCAGTAGTACCCGGACAGGGAACGGGGAGCTGTTTTTT	CASSTRTGNGELFF
NA	TRBJ1-5	NA	TRBV19	TGTGCCAGTACTACCGTGCAGGCTAGCAATCAGCCCCAGCATTTT	CASTTVQASNQPQHF
NA	TRBJ2-7	TRBD1	TRBV27	TGTGCCAGCAGTTTACGCGTGGGGACAGGGGTAAGGGTAGGCCCAAGTATCGTCTCCTACGAGCAGTACTTC	CASSLRVGTGVRVGPSIVSYEQYF
once	TRBJ1-1	NA	TRBV7-2	TGTGCCAGCAGCACCAGGCTTAGGGCGGGGACTGAAGCTTTCTTT	CASSTRLRAGTEAFF
NA	TRBJ1-2	NA	TRBV2	TGTGCCAGCAGCGCAACAGGGACTGTAGGCTATGGCTACACCTTC	CASSATGTVGYGYTF
NA	TRBJ1-2	NA	TRBV19	TGTGCCAGTACCATGGGCCAGGGGTGGGTCTATGGCTACACCTTC	CASTMGQGWVYGYTF
NA	TRBJ1-5	TRBD1	TRBV28	TGTGCCAGCAGTTTAGGAGGGGGCTTTGGTCAGCCCCAGCATTTT	CASSLGGGFGQPQHF
NA	TRBJ1-2	NA	TRBV12-2	TGTGCAAGTCGCTTAGGATTTTGGAGGCCGCGGGGCTACACCTTC	CASRLGFWRPRGYTF
NA	TRBJ1-5	NA	TRBV19	TGTGCCAGTAGTCCCGACAGGTCAGGGCCCCAGCATTTT	CASSPDRSGPQHF
NA	TRBJ2-5	TRBD2	TRBV28	TGTGCCAGCAGTTTAGGGACTAGTCCTCTTCTTCAAGAGACCCAGTACTTC	CASSLGTSPLLQETQYF
NA	TRBJ2-5	TRBD1	TRBV19	TGTGCCAGTAATCCGTCGGCAGGGGGAGAGACCCAGTACTTC	CASNPSAGGETQYF
NA	TRBJ1-2	NA	TRBV6-2/TRBV6-3	TGTGCCAGCAGTTACCAGCAGTATTATGGCTACACCTTC	CASSYQQYYGYTF
NA	TRBJ1-3	NA	TRBV19	TGTGCCAGCGATACTAACGGGGTTATCTCTGGAAACACCATATATTTT	CASDTNGVISGNTIYF